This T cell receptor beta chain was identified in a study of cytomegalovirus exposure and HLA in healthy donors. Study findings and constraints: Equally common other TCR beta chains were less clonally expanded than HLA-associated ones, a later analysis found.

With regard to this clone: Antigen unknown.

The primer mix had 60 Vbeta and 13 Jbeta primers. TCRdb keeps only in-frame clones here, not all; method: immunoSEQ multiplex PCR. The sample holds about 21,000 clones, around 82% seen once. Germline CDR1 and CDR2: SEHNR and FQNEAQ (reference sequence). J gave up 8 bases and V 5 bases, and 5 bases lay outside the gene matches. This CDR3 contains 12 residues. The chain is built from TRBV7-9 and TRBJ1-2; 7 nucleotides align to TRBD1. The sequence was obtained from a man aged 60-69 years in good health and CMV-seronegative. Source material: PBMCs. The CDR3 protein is CASSQGERGYTF. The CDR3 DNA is TGTGCCAGCAGCCAGGGGGAGCGGGGCTACACCTTC. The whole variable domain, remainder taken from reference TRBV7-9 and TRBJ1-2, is DTGVSQNPRHKITKRGQNVTFRCDPISEHNRLYWYRQTLGQGPEFLTYFQNEAQLEKSRLLSDRFSAERPKGSFSTLEIQRTEQGDSAMYLCASSQGERGYTFGSGTRLTVV.